Sequencing of this T cell receptor (beta chain) was carried out in a study of T cells in Graves' hyperthyroidism and ophthalmopathy. V shed 0 bases and J shed 10 bases, with 9 bases lying between them. This CDR3 spans 12 amino acids. Germline CDR1 reads SGHDN; CDR2 reads FVKESK. RNA transcripts served as the template for amplifying TCR beta CDR3 regions. During a first-round RT-PCR of the TCR CDR3, the HTBI primer set was used. TCRdb fed the multiplex PCR reads into MiXCR, producing one record per CDR3 protein. The sample holds roughly 660,000 distinct CDR3 sequences; roughly 17% are singletons and the top ten take around 15%. This clonotype showed up just a few times.

This TCR was recovered from a man aged 50-59 years with Graves' hyperthyroidism. Sequencing was performed on blood. The chain couples TRBV14 to TRBJ1-1, with D perhaps matching TRBD1 (6 bases). For the CDR3, the DNA is TGTGCCAGCAGCCAAGATCTAGGGGGAGCTTTCTTT. Amino acids: CASSQDLGGAFF.